A selection of T cell receptor beta chains follows, all from one sample in a study of T cell changes during pregnancy in multiple sclerosis. Only in-frame clones appear in the TCRdb table, and some are missing; sequencing was by immunoSEQ multiplex PCR. Among about 50,000 clones listed, around 90% were seen once. The source was CD4+ T cells from peripheral blood mononuclear cells, collected in the second trimester of pregnancy. The receptors derive from a female donor with multiple sclerosis, enrolled in a pregnancy study. Each CDR3 is given without its conserved first and last residue. The order of the fields is CDR3 protein, J gene, V gene.

ASSVRLAGGNTGELF TRBJ2-2 TRBV4-2
ASSPPVDSGELF TRBJ2-2 TRBV18
ASSKNGQGVLHGYT TRBJ1-2 TRBV7-9
ASSTEPRPNYGYT TRBJ1-2 TRBV18
ASSSHRDTRETQY TRBJ2-5 TRBV11-2
ASSPSSTDTQY TRBJ2-3 TRBV18
ASRDWRTGNNEQF TRBJ2-1 TRBV27
ASSLEEGGTITGELF TRBJ2-2 TRBV11-3
ASSPTGNTGELF TRBJ2-2 TRBV19
ASSFATSGVSTDTQY TRBJ2-3 TRBV7-9
ASSLDQGQNTEAF TRBJ1-1 TRBV5-4
ASSFTGSSGNTIY TRBJ1-3 TRBV7-2
ASRTTETQY TRBJ2-5 TRBV6-6
ASTPTGPSYEQY TRBJ2-7 TRBV6-5
ATRQLYNSPLH TRBJ1-6 TRBV18
ASSLGLSSYEQY TRBJ2-7 TRBV19